Sequencing of this T cell receptor beta chain was carried out in a study of shared clonotypes between healthy human individuals. About the research overall: CD4 naive and CD4 memory each took three plates per donor, while CD8 naive took two and CD8 memory one.

Looked up from germline, CDR1 is MNHEY and CDR2 is SMNVEV (reference sequence). The length of the CDR3 is 15 residues. The V gene lost 3 bases and the J gene lost 4 bases, with 15 bases spanning the gap. In the naive CD8 group, cells lacked CD45RO and were positively selected for CCR7, so terminally differentiated effector memory CD45RA+ cells were left out. The table came from immunoSEQ multiplex PCR; TCRdb's copy has only in-frame clones and leaves some out. The table records around 600,000 clones, 85% to 95% of them present only once. The sample comprised naive CD8+ T cells sorted from blood. The chain is built from TRBV27 and TRBJ1-2; no reliable D call. This receptor was identified in a woman under 40 in good health. This CDR3 is CASSLAAPEVYGYTF. CDR3 nucleotide sequence: TGTGCCAGCAGTTTGGCAGCTCCCGAGGTCTATGGCTACACCTTC.